The 27 T cell receptor beta chains in this list originate from one sample, sequenced in a study of control samples from healthy donors and cancer patients. TCRdb's copy holds only in-frame clones and misses some; the assay was immunoSEQ multiplex PCR. There are fewer than 200,000 clones in the sample; 85% to 95% occur only once, and roughly 4% lies in the top ten. Sequences were obtained from blood. These TCRs come from a woman aged 55-69 years in good health.

The V and J genes are TRBV3-1 (or the pseudogene TRBV3-2) and TRBJ1-3; 9 bases line up with TRBD1. The CDR3 loop spans 16 amino acids. Germline V lookup: CDR1 LGHDT, CDR2 YNNKEL (reference sequence). Germline trimming cut 4 bases from V and 3 bases from J; bases unmatched to any gene: 7. The CDR3 loop is CASSRTQGAHGNTIYF. The DNA for the CDR3 is TGTGCCAGCAGCCGGACACAGGGGGCTCATGGAAACACCATATATTTT.

This clone was counted between two and nine times. The chain is built from TRBV12-3 or TRBV12-4 and TRBJ1-2, with D unresolved. The ends were cut back, 8 bases at V and 4 bases at J, with 14 bases in the middle. The CDR3 totals 13 residues. Here the CDR3 reads CASGYGQFYGYTF. Here the CDR3 DNA reads TGTGCCAGCGGGTATGGTCAGTTCTATGGCTACACCTTC.

The chain is built from TRBV11-2 and TRBJ1-4, with 8 bases fitting TRBD1. Trimming at V came to 2 bases and at J to 5 bases, leaving 1 base not matched to a gene. This CDR3 spans 14 amino acids. Germline-derived CDR1 and CDR2 are SGHAT and FQNNGV. The CDR3 coding sequence is TGTGCCAGCAGCTTAAGGACAGGGAATGAAAAACTGTTTTTT. The encoded protein is CASSLRTGNEKLFF.

The chain joins TRBV5-6 to TRBJ1-2; no reliable D call. Germline CDR1 and CDR2: SGHDT and YYEEEE. The CDR3 has 13 amino acids. V gave up 0 bases and J gave up 5 bases, with 8 bases separating them. The CDR3 sequence: CASSLAGIYGYTF. The CDR3 nucleotides are TGTGCCAGCAGCTTGGCCGGGATATATGGCTACACCTTC.

The chain has TRBV6-5 and TRBJ1-2; 7 positions match TRBD1. Unmatched junction bases numbered 9, after V lost 6 bases and J lost 8 bases. The germline V gene encodes CDR1 MNHEY and CDR2 SVGAGI. This CDR3 comprises 13 residues. DNA of the CDR3: TGTGCCAGCAGGGTGACAGGGCCGACGGGCTACACCTTC. Encoded protein: CASRVTGPTGYTF.

J is TRBJ2-3 and V is TRBV4-3; possible D gene TRBD1, 6 bases. CDR3 length equals 14 residues. The germline V and J ends were trimmed by 0 bases and 6 bases, with 10 bases remaining between them. CDR1 LGHNA and CDR2 YSLEER come from the germline V gene. Written as DNA, the CDR3 is TGCGCCAGCAGCCAAGAACAGGGTGGGGATACGCAGTATTTT. This gives the protein CASSQEQGGDTQYF.

The chain has TRBV7-2 and TRBJ1-6, with D possibly matching TRBD1 (5 bases). The CDR3 totals 15 residues. V gave up 1 base and J gave up 7 bases, with 11 bases separating them. CDR1 SGHTA and CDR2 FQGNSA come from the germline V gene. This chain's CDR3 is CASSLVSGHNSPLHF. The CDR3, as DNA: TGTGCCAGCAGCTTAGTGTCAGGACACAATTCACCCCTCCACTTT. The variable domain in full, with the rest retrieved from reference TRBV7-2 and TRBJ1-6, is GAGVSQSPSNKVTEKGKDVELRCDPISGHTALYWYRQSLGQGLEFLIYFQGNSAPDKSGLPSDRFSAERTGGSVSTLTIQRTQQEDSAVYLCASSLVSGHNSPLHFGNGTRLTVT.

The chain employs TRBV4-3 and TRBJ2-7, with 7 bases lining up with TRBD1. Per the germline V gene, CDR1 is LGHNA and CDR2 is YSLEER. J was trimmed by 2 bases and V by 3 bases; bases with no gene match: 7. The CDR3 sequence is 15 residues long. CDR3 sequence (DNA): TGCGCCAGCAGCCACGACAGGGCCCTTACCTACGAGCAGTACTTC. This encodes CASSHDRALTYEQYF.

V usage is TRBV6-2 or TRBV6-3 and J usage is TRBJ1-2; D perhaps matches TRBD1 (5 bases). The CDR3 covers 15 residues. The germline gives CDR1 MNHEY, CDR2 SVGEGT. The germline V and J ends were trimmed by 6 bases and 5 bases, with 19 bases remaining between them. CDR3 bases: TGTGCCAGCAGCTCTTATGGGACGGACTTATATGGCTACACCTTC. The encoded protein is CASSSYGTDLYGYTF.

This clone came up once. This chain links TRBV6-5 with TRBJ1-4, with D tentatively TRBD1 (5 bases). CDR1 and CDR2 (germline): MNHEY, SVGAGI. The CDR3 length is 15 residues. Trimming removed 2 bases at V and 4 bases at J, with 11 bases between. The CDR3 nucleotides are TGTGCCAGCAGTTACCCGGGGAGGGGTAATGAAAAACTGTTTTTT. The encoded protein is CASSYPGRGNEKLFF.

The V call is TRBV2, the J call TRBJ1-5; perhaps TRBD1 as D (6 bases). Between the trimmed V and J ends, which lost 4 bases and 5 bases, there was a span of 12 bases. Germline CDR1 is SNHLY and CDR2 is FYNNEI. The CDR3 is 14 amino acids. CDR3 in DNA: TGTGCCAGCAGTGGGGAACAGGGCGATCAGCCCCAGCATTTT. Amino acid sequence: CASSGEQGDQPQHF.

The chain links TRBV27 to TRBJ1-6, with 10 positions matching TRBD1. This CDR3 contains 16 residues. The J segment lost 12 bases and the V segment lost 6 bases, leaving 14 bases of the junction unmatched. The V gene's germline CDR1 is MNHEY and CDR2 SMNVEV (reference sequence). CDR3 residues: CASSQKEPGQGIPLHF. For the CDR3, the DNA is TGTGCCAGCAGCCAAAAAGAACCGGGACAGGGGATACCCCTCCACTTT.

The chain combines TRBV14 with TRBJ2-7, with 7 bases that match TRBD2. The CDR3 sequence is 16 residues long. Germline CDR1 SGHDN, CDR2 FVKESK. V lost 2 bases and J lost 2; bases outside the gene matches: 9. The CDR3 protein is CASSQPWGGTAYEQYF. CDR3 in DNA: TGTGCCAGCAGCCAACCATGGGGGGGGACGGCCTACGAGCAGTACTTC.

This clone was detected once. The rearrangement joins TRBV3-1 (or the pseudogene TRBV3-2) to TRBJ2-3, with D unclear. Trimming cost V 6 bases and J 10 bases, with 14 bases left between them. Germline assignment: CDR1 LGHDT and CDR2 YNNKEL (reference sequence). The CDR3 runs to 12 residues. The CDR3 sequence is CASSQDRVAQYF. The CDR3 DNA reads as TGTGCCAGCAGTCAGGACCGGGTGGCGCAGTATTTT.

The chain joins TRBV5-8 to TRBJ1-5, with D unresolved. Germline V CDR1 and CDR2: SGHTS, YDEGEE. The CDR3 totals 15 residues. V was pared by 0 bases and J by 1 base, with 8 bases between. Here the CDR3 reads CASSLVGFSNQPQHF. For the CDR3, the DNA is TGTGCCAGCAGCTTGGTAGGATTCAGCAATCAGCCCCAGCATTTT.

In this sample, this clone turned up a few times. The chain joins TRBV5-1 to TRBJ1-1, with D maybe TRBD1 (5 bases). CDR1 SGHRS and CDR2 YFSETQ come from the germline V gene. The CDR3 runs to 15 residues. Deletions cut 0 bases from V and 1 base from J, with 10 bases between. The CDR3 DNA follows: TGCGCCAGCAGCTTGGCCGCGACAGCGAACACTGAAGCTTTCTTT. Translating it yields CASSLAATANTEAFF.

V gene TRBV19 combines with J gene TRBJ1-5; the D gene is possibly TRBD1 (6 bases). Germline lookup yields CDR1 LNHDA and CDR2 SQIVND (reference sequence). With 3 bases removed from V and 0 bases from J, the gap between germline ends came to 15 bases. The CDR3 contains 17 residues. Written as DNA, the CDR3 is TGTGCCAGTAGTATGGGTGGACAGTTCATTAGCAATCAGCCCCAGCATTTT. Its translation is CASSMGGQFISNQPQHF.

The gene calls are TRBV7-2 and TRBJ1-2, with TRBD1 matching 9 bases. The J segment lost 7 bases and the V segment lost 1 base, leaving 1 base of the junction unmatched. CDR1 and CDR2 from the germline V gene are SGHTA and FQGNSA. This CDR3 has 13 amino acids. CDR3 bases: TGTGCCAGCAGCTTAGAACAGGGGGCTGGCTACACCTTC. Translated: CASSLEQGAGYTF.

J is TRBJ2-3 and V is TRBV7-9; D may match TRBD1 or TRBD2 (5 bases each). Trimming removed 5 bases from V and 5 bases from J, with 8 bases in between. CDR3 size: 12 residues. The germline CDR1 and CDR2 sequences are SEHNR and FQNEAQ (reference sequence). This CDR3 is CASSPGRDTQYF. The CDR3 DNA reads TGTGCCAGCAGCCCGGGGCGAGATACGCAGTATTTT.

The V gene is TRBV30, the J gene TRBJ1-3; D call uncertain. The CDR3 runs to 13 residues. V was cut by 2 bases and J by 4 bases, with 9 bases left in between. The germline CDR1 and CDR2 sequences are GTSNPN and SVGIG (reference sequence). The CDR3 nucleotides read TGTGCCTGGAGTCGCACAGCCGGAAACACCATATATTTT. Translation gives CAWSRTAGNTIYF.

Notes on this clone: A junction boundary mismatches the germline segment, possibly from a read error. The chain employs TRBV3-1 (or the pseudogene TRBV3-2) and TRBJ2-3; possible D gene TRBD1, 6 bases. This CDR3 spans 16 amino acids. From germline, CDR1 is LGHDT and CDR2 YNNKEL (reference sequence). The CDR3 sequence is CASSQDLGGSTDTLYF. For the CDR3, the DNA is TGTGCCAGCAGCCAAGATCTAGGGGGTAGCACAGATACGCTGTATTTT.

This clone was recorded once. The chain recombines TRBV7-3 with TRBJ1-5; D possibly corresponds to TRBD1 (5 bases). V was cut by 5 bases and J by 3 bases, with 26 bases left in between. CDR3 size: 19 residues. Germline-derived CDR1 and CDR2 are SGHTA and FQGTGA. The chain's CDR3 is CASSPVGRVDLMFNQPQHF. The CDR3 DNA reads as TGTGCCAGCAGCCCGGTTGGCAGGGTGGATCTAATGTTCAATCAGCCCCAGCATTTT.

V is TRBV27 and J is TRBJ2-1, with TRBD2 matching 14 bases. Looked up from germline, CDR1 is MNHEY and CDR2 is SMNVEV (reference sequence). V shed 9 bases, J shed 2 bases, and the junction held 9 bases outside the gene matches. This CDR3 is built from 17 residues. CDR3 sequence (DNA): TGTGCCAGTACCGGGACTAGCGGGGGCCTGACCTACAATGAGCAGTTCTTC. It codes for CASTGTSGGLTYNEQFF.

DNA of the CDR3: TGTGCCAGCAGCCAAGAGGGGACAGGGAACAATGAGCAGTTCTTC. Encoded protein: CASSQEGTGNNEQFF. The chain joins TRBV6-4 to TRBJ2-1; the match to TRBD1 covers 9 bases. Unmatched junction bases numbered 8, after V lost 6 bases and J lost 5 bases. The CDR3 is 15 amino acids. Germline CDR1 and CDR2: MRHNA and SNTAGT.

V gene TRBV5-4 combines with J gene TRBJ2-3; 9 nucleotides line up with TRBD2. The CDR3 runs to 15 residues. Germline V gene lookup returns CDR1 SGHNT and CDR2 YYREEE (reference sequence). Trimming took 5 bases from V and 9 from J; bases not matched to a gene: 13. As DNA, the CDR3 is TGTGCCAGCAGTTATGACAGCGGGGGGCTCCGAACGCAGTATTTT. It codes for CASSYDSGGLRTQYF.

This chain joins TRBV3-1 (or the pseudogene TRBV3-2) and TRBJ2-1; 9 bases are a match to TRBD2. Germline V lookup: CDR1 LGHDT, CDR2 YNNKEL (reference sequence). The CDR3 sequence is 14 residues long. Germline trimming cut 4 bases from V and 6 bases from J; bases unmatched to any gene: 4. The DNA for the CDR3 is TGTGCCAGCAGCCGCGGGGGGGCAATCAATGAGCAGTTCTTC. This translates into CASSRGGAINEQFF.

The V and J genes are TRBV7-9 and TRBJ1-4; no firm D call. The CDR3 spans 14 residues. Germline loops: CDR1 SEHNR, CDR2 FQNEAQ (reference sequence). Trimming took off 5 bases at V and 8 bases at J, with 15 bases between the two ends. The CDR3 spells CASSKDGHWEKLFF. In DNA form, the CDR3 reads TGTGCCAGCAGCAAAGACGGCCACTGGGAAAAACTGTTTTTT.